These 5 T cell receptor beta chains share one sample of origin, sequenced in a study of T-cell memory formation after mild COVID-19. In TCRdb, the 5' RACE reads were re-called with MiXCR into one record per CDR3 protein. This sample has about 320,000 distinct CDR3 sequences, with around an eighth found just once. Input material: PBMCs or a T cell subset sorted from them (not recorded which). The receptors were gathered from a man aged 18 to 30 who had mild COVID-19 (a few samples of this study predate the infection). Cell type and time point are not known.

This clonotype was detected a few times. In nucleotides, the CDR3 is TGCGCCAGCAGCCAAACAGGAAAACTGTTTTTT. Amino acid sequence: CASSQTGKLFF. The chain combines TRBV4-3 with TRBJ1-4, with D tentatively TRBD1 (5 bases). Germline loops: CDR1 LGHNA, CDR2 YSLEER. The CDR3 length is 11 residues. V dropped 2 bases and J dropped 10 bases, with 5 bases sitting between them.

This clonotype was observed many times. The CDR3 reads CASSRLAGGSPEQYF. CDR3 nucleotides: TGTGCCAGCAGCCGACTAGCGGGGGGCAGCCCCGAGCAGTACTTC. The chain has TRBV12-3 or TRBV12-4 and TRBJ2-7, with 13 bases that match TRBD2. CDR3 size: 15 residues. The junction had 8 bases not matched to a gene; V was cut back by 6 bases and J by 6 bases.

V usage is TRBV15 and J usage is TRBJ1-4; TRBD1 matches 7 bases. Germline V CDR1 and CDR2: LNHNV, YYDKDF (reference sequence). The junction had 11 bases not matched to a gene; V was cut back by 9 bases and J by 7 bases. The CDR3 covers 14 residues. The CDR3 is CATLVRGLFEKLFF. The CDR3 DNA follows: TGTGCCACACTCGTGAGGGGGCTCTTTGAAAAACTGTTTTTT.

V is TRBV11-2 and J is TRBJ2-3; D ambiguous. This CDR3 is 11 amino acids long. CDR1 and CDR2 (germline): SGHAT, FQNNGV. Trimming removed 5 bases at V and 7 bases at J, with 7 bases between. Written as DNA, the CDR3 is TGTGCCAGCAGCGTCGAATATACGCAGTATTTT. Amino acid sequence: CASSVEYTQYF.

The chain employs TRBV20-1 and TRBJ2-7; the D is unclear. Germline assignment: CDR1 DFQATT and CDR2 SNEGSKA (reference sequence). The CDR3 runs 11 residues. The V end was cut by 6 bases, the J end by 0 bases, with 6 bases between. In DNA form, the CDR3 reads TGCAGTGCCTCGAGCTCCTACGAGCAGTACGTC. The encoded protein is CSASSSYEQYV.